This TCR beta chain was captured by sequencing in a study of siplizumab effects on memory and regulatory T cells. The data were produced by immunoSEQ multiplex PCR, yet TCRdb's version contains in-frame clones alone and is incomplete. Of approximately 110,000 clones in the sample, roughly 94% were seen once. There are a few counts of this clone. V was cut by 0 bases and J by 9 bases, with 8 bases left in between. Germline assignment: CDR1 SQVTM and CDR2 ANQGSEA. This CDR3 is 11 amino acids long. The receptor was isolated from a human donor in good health. Sequenced material: Tregs sorted from blood. The chain combines TRBV29-1 with TRBJ1-2, with D unresolved. CDR3 coding DNA: TGCAGCGTTGAAGATCGGGCACGCTACACCTTC. This translates into CSVEDRARYTF.